This T cell receptor (beta chain) was obtained from a study of cytotoxic CD8 clonotypes in ibrutinib-treated CLL. As for the study in general: Partial response occurred in some 25 patients and complete response in 2; at median approximately 68 months, roughly 15 remained remitted and some 12 progressed. Study observations and caveats: On treatment, the uncommon public clonotypes contracted or remained stable.

The sequencing depth, 1 in 200,000 to 1 in 1 million T cells, was the target. The protocol was immunoSEQ multiplex PCR, while the TCRdb copy is restricted to in-frame clones and leaves out a portion. The sample consists of 150,000 to 250,000 clones, about 72% of them appearing once. V lost 0 bases to trimming and J lost 4 bases; unmatched junction nucleotides: 4. Germline V gene lookup returns CDR1 GTSNPN and CDR2 SVGIG (reference sequence). This CDR3 has 15 residues. As for this clone: As yet, its antigen is unknown.

The clonotype comes from a human donor with chronic lymphocytic leukemia. Sample: PBMCs, taken after 24 months of ibrutinib treatment. This chain uses TRBV30 with TRBJ2-2; 8 nucleotides line up with TRBD2. CDR3 sequence reads: CAWSVLAESTGELFF. The CDR3 DNA reads TGTGCCTGGAGTGTACTAGCGGAGAGCACCGGGGAGCTGTTTTTT.